Shown below are 10 T cell receptor beta chains from a single sample sequenced in a study of T-cell memory formation after mild COVID-19. Each CDR3 protein is one row after TCRdb ran MiXCR on the 5' RACE reads. The table records 450,000 to 650,000 distinct CDR3 sequences, about 20% of them present only once. Sequencing was done on a sample of PBMCs or a T cell subset sorted from them (not recorded which). Every receptor here comes from an adult woman who had mild COVID-19 (a few samples of this study predate the infection). Cell type and time point are not known.

The chain employs TRBV20-1 and TRBJ2-3; D is unclear. Germline CDR1 is DFQATT and CDR2 is SNEGSKA (reference sequence). Trimming cost V 5 bases and J 4 bases, with 13 bases left between them. CDR3 size: 13 residues. In nucleotides, the CDR3 is TGCAGTGCTCCCTGGGTGAGACCAGATACGCAGTATTTT. Amino acids: CSAPWVRPDTQYF.

The chain has TRBV11-2 and TRBJ2-7; 8 bases fit TRBD2. The germline gives CDR1 SGHAT, CDR2 FQNNGV. With V trimmed by 5 bases and J by 5 bases, 5 bases remained unmatched. The CDR3 covers 13 residues. The CDR3 nucleotides read TGTGCCAGCAGCGGGACTAGGTTCCACGAGCAGTACTTC. As protein: CASSGTRFHEQYF.

The chain carries TRBV24-1 and TRBJ2-1, with 9 bases lining up with TRBD1. The CDR3 has 15 residues. Trimming at V came to 3 bases and at J to 5 bases, leaving 4 bases not matched to a gene. Germline CDR1 and CDR2: KGHDR and SFDVKD. The CDR3 sequence is CATSDRGQGNNEQFF. CDR3 bases: TGTGCCACCAGTGATCGGGGACAGGGTAACAATGAGCAGTTCTTC.

This clonotype has more than one count but fewer than ten. The chain has TRBV6-5 and TRBJ2-5; D not resolved. The CDR3 sequence is 12 residues long. The germline CDR1 and CDR2 sequences are MNHEY and SVGAGI. V was pared by 2 bases and J by 7 bases, with 8 bases between. CDR3: CASSYGHGTQYF. In DNA, the CDR3 is TGTGCCAGCAGTTACGGTCATGGGACCCAGTACTTC.

This rearrangement joins TRBV30 to TRBJ2-5, with TRBD1 as a possible D gene (6 bases). The CDR3 length is 14 residues. CDR1 and CDR2 from the germline V gene are GTSNPN and SVGIG (reference sequence). V was trimmed by 0 bases and J by 5 bases, leaving 13 bases between them. Here the CDR3 reads CAWSVGFQGETQYF. In DNA form, the CDR3 reads TGTGCCTGGAGTGTAGGCTTCCAGGGGGAGACCCAGTACTTC.

The rearrangement uses TRBV30 and TRBJ1-5; TRBD1 matches 11 bases. This CDR3 has 16 amino acids. Germline assignment: CDR1 GTSNPN and CDR2 SVGIG (reference sequence). V lost 0 bases to trimming and J lost 6 bases; unmatched junction nucleotides: 7. The CDR3 loop is CAWSVSGGTGGQPQHF. CDR3 sequence (DNA): TGTGCCTGGAGTGTATCAGGCGGGACAGGGGGTCAGCCCCAGCATTTT.

This clonotype was seen a few times. The V call is TRBV24-1, the J call TRBJ2-3; 7 nucleotides line up with TRBD1. The CDR3 length is 16 residues. Per the germline V gene, CDR1 is KGHDR and CDR2 is SFDVKD. With V trimmed by 3 bases and J by 2 bases, 7 bases remained unmatched. CDR3 coding DNA: TGTGCCACCAGTGATCCCCGGACAGGCTCCACAGATACGCAGTATTTT. It yields the protein CATSDPRTGSTDTQYF.

The chain recombines TRBV7-8 with TRBJ2-5, with D perhaps TRBD1 (6 bases). The CDR3 loop spans 16 amino acids. CDR1 SGHVS and CDR2 FQNEAQ come from the germline V gene. V was shortened by 5 bases and J by 1 base, with 17 bases between the two germline ends. CDR3 protein: CASSILNRDTQETQYF. CDR3 in DNA: TGTGCCAGCAGCATACTAAATCGGGACACCCAAGAGACCCAGTACTTC.

The rearrangement uses TRBV27 and TRBJ2-7, with 9 bases that match TRBD1. Trimming cost V 6 bases and J 4 bases; bases outside gene matches: 10. The CDR3 covers 15 residues. The germline V gene encodes CDR1 MNHEY and CDR2 SMNVEV (reference sequence). This CDR3 reads CASSPTQGALYEQYF. The CDR3 DNA is TGTGCCAGCAGCCCAACACAGGGGGCCCTTTACGAGCAGTACTTC.

The chain joins TRBV6-5 to TRBJ2-7; 7 bases map to TRBD1. CDR3 length: 14 amino acids. Per germline, CDR1 MNHEY and CDR2 SVGAGI. V shed 5 bases, J shed 0 bases, and the junction held 4 bases outside the gene matches. The DNA of the CDR3 is TGTGCCAGCAGTCCGGGGACAGTCTCCTACGAGCAGTACTTC. Translated, it gives CASSPGTVSYEQYF.